The 3 T cell receptor beta chains below all came from one sample that was sequenced in a study of blood T cell repertoires in COVID-19. The table came from immunoSEQ multiplex PCR; TCRdb's copy has only in-frame clones and leaves some out. The data show around 430,000 clones, with just under 90% seen just once and around 9.3% held by the top ten. The source material was PBMCs or T cells enriched from blood (not recorded which). Source of these receptors: a woman aged 50 to 60 who had recovered from COVID-19.

V and J are TRBV7-6 and TRBJ2-3, with D maybe TRBD1 (5 bases). CDR1 and CDR2 from the germline V gene are SGHVS and FNYEAQ. The V and J ends lost 5 bases and 5 bases respectively, with 17 bases between them. This CDR3 region has 15 residues. The CDR3 is CASSASPNGQDTQYF. The CDR3 DNA follows: TGTGCCAGCAGCGCATCTCCTAATGGACAAGATACGCAGTATTTT.

This chain joins TRBV19 and TRBJ1-4; TRBD1 aligns across 11 bases. The CDR3 consists of 16 residues. CDR1 LNHDA and CDR2 SQIVND come from the germline V gene (reference sequence). Trimming took 4 bases from V and 8 from J; bases not matched to a gene: 9. The CDR3 is CASSSPGTGGEEKLFF. CDR3 coding DNA: TGTGCCAGTAGTAGTCCCGGGACAGGGGGTGAGGAAAAACTGTTTTTT.

This chain uses TRBV4-1 with TRBJ1-4; no clear D. CDR3 length equals 18 residues. CDR1 is MGHRA, CDR2 YSYEKL, per germline. Trimming took 0 bases from V and 4 from J, leaving 18 bases between them. CDR3 nucleotide sequence: TGCGCCAGCAGCCAAGAACCGCCGGGAACAGCCGATAATGAAAAACTGTTTTTT. Amino acid sequence: CASSQEPPGTADNEKLFF.